This is a list of T cell receptor beta chains from one sample in a study of blood T cell repertoires in COVID-19. Sequencing used immunoSEQ multiplex PCR; TCRdb keeps in-frame clones, though not all of them. The repertoire holds under 40,000 clones, with approximately 90% as singletons. The specimen sequenced was peripheral blood. The source is a man aged 55 to 70 with active or convalescent COVID-19. Each CDR3 is given with its conserved first and last residue. The listing skips clone size in some rows; elsewhere it reads once, few, many or a size class.

v_call clone_size cdr3_aa
TRBV6-6 - CASSYPGGQGSRGYTF
TRBV3-1/TRBV3-2 - CASSRGFGYTF
TRBV6-5 - CASSYSPRELAIEAFF
TRBV7-2 - CASSLSRTSGAYNEQFF
TRBV9 - CASSVARAGEMYEQYF
TRBV3-1/TRBV3-2 - CASSPGQGNYEQYF
TRBV6-2/TRBV6-3 - CASSKRQGGTDTQYF
TRBV9 few CASSVGDRVGDLYGYTF
TRBV7-2 - CASSLNRGWENIQYF
TRBV2 once CASRGQGGPYEQFF
TRBV19 - CASRGDSQPNTEAFF
TRBV6-5 - CASSYGAAVPNEKLFF
TRBV5-1 - CASSTGTGSEKLFF
TRBV18 - CASSPQGDTEAFF
TRBV27 - CASSWGREAYGYTF
TRBV10-1 few CASSATVQGWDNEQFF
TRBV2 - CASIAAAKNTEAFF
TRBV6-6 once CASREQGSYGYTF